This passage covers 29 T cell receptor beta chains from one sample sequenced in a study of regulatory T cells in long-lasting Graves disease. Construction of TCR beta libraries relied on iRepertoire HTBI primers and on Arm-PCR targeting CDR3 regions. TCRdb re-analysed the multiplex PCR reads in MiXCR, keeping a single row per CDR3 protein. Among a few hundred thousand distinct CDR3 sequences listed, approximately 23% were seen once. As for time point: persistent/refractory GD, antithyroid drugs over 5 years with positive TRAb. Construction of the TCR library relied on RNA isolated from PBMCs. The sequencing here drew on peripheral blood mononuclear cells (PBMCs), taken when the disease was refractory, from a patient treated with antithyroid drugs. These receptors originate from a female donor with Graves disease.

This clonotype was detected ten times or more. The V gene is TRBV19, the J gene TRBJ1-2; TRBD1 matches at 9 bases. Trimming removed 10 bases from V and 5 bases from J; junction bases left unmatched: 11. The CDR3 spans 14 residues. CDR1 and CDR2 from the germline V gene are LNHDA and SQIVND (reference sequence). The CDR3 sequence: CATSQAGQGYGYTF. The CDR3 bases are TGTGCCACCTCCCAGGCGGGACAGGGATATGGCTACACCTTC. The full variable domain, completed using reference TRBV19 and TRBJ1-2, is DGGITQSPKYLFRKEGQNVTLSCEQNLNHDAMYWYRQDPGQGLRLIYYSQIVNDFQKGDIAEGYSVSREKKESFPLTVTSAQKNPTAFYLCATSQAGQGYGYTFGSGTRLTVV.

The chain links TRBV19 to TRBJ2-3; 10 bases are shared with TRBD2. The germline V gene has CDR1 LNHDA and CDR2 SQIVND (reference sequence). The CDR3 is 17 amino acids. The J segment lost 2 bases and the V segment lost 1 base, leaving 6 bases of the junction unmatched. The CDR3 DNA reads as TGTGCCAGTAGTATAGGGCCTAGCGGGAGAAACACAGATACGCAGTATTTT. Residues: CASSIGPSGRNTDTQYF.

Ten or more counts support this clonotype. The chain combines TRBV6-2 or TRBV6-3 with TRBJ2-7, with 8 bases aligning to TRBD1. In germline, CDR1 is MNHEY, CDR2 SVGEGT. V was clipped by 6 bases and J by 7 bases; unmatched bases: 11. The CDR3 has 14 amino acids. This chain's CDR3 is CASRPGQAHREQYF. The CDR3 DNA sequence: TGTGCCAGCAGACCGGGACAGGCGCACCGGGAGCAGTACTTC.

The rearrangement joins TRBV12-3 or TRBV12-4 to TRBJ2-5, with 8 bases lining up with TRBD1. The closer fit of TRBJ2-1 to the DNA end suggests the J call may be wrong. The CDR3 spans 17 residues. Here the CDR3 reads CASSPPPAGGGYNEQFF. The DNA for the CDR3 is TGTGCCAGCAGTCCGCCTCCGGCAGGGGGCGGTTACAATGAGCAGTTCTTC.

V is TRBV7-9 and J is TRBJ1-2, with TRBD1 matching over 10 bases. The length of the CDR3 is 17 residues. CDR1 and CDR2 from the germline V gene are SEHNR and FQNEAQ (reference sequence). With V trimmed by 4 bases and J by 0 bases, 8 bases remained unmatched. This CDR3 reads CASSSTGGNEANYGYTF. The CDR3 DNA sequence: TGTGCCAGCAGCTCGACAGGGGGCAACGAGGCTAACTATGGCTACACCTTC.

This clonotype was counted ten times or more. The chain recombines TRBV6-1 with TRBJ2-5, with 10 positions matching TRBD1. Trimming removed 3 bases from V and 3 bases from J; junction bases left unmatched: 1. The CDR3 is 14 amino acids. Germline V gives CDR1 MNHNS, CDR2 SASEGT. DNA of the CDR3: TGTGCCAGCAGTGACGGGACAGGGGAAGAGACCCAGTACTTC. This sequence encodes CASSDGTGEETQYF.

This clonotype has at least ten counts. This chain connects TRBV28 to TRBJ1-5; 8 bases are a match to TRBD1. Per the germline V gene, CDR1 is MDHEN and CDR2 is SYDVKM. V dropped 4 bases and J dropped 2; count of bases not matched to a gene: 13. This CDR3 comprises 18 residues. CDR3 residues: CASSSHRLTGEGNQPQHF. The CDR3 DNA sequence: TGTGCCAGCAGTTCCCACCGTCTGACAGGGGAAGGCAATCAGCCCCAGCATTTT. Supplemented by reference TRBV28 and TRBJ1-5, the full variable domain reads DVKVTQSSRYLVKRTGEKVFLECVQDMDHENMFWYRQDPGLGLRLIYFSYDVKMKEKGDIPEGYSVSREKKERFSLILESASTNQTSMYLCASSSHRLTGEGNQPQHFGDGTRLSIL.

This rearrangement joins TRBV5-1 to TRBJ1-1, with a possible D match to TRBD1 (6 bases). Germline CDR1 and CDR2: SGHRS and YFSETQ. The CDR3 extends over 17 amino acids. With 0 bases removed from V and 1 base from J, the gap between germline ends came to 16 bases. CDR3 in amino acids: CASSLVQGRSGNTEAFF. In DNA, the CDR3 is TGCGCCAGCAGCTTGGTACAGGGTCGGAGTGGGAACACTGAAGCTTTCTTT.

This clonotype was counted at least ten times. This chain links TRBV12-3 or TRBV12-4 with TRBJ2-2, with a tentative D call TRBD2 (6 bases). V lost 2 bases to trimming and J lost 1 base, with 11 bases between them. The CDR3 loop spans 16 amino acids. The CDR3 DNA sequence: TGTGCCAGCAGTTTAAGGGACTTATTGAACACCGGGGAGCTGTTTTTT. Amino acid sequence: CASSLRDLLNTGELFF.

In nucleotides, the CDR3 is TGTGCCATCAGTGAGTCTCGGATTTCAACCGGGGCCAACGTCCTGACTTTC. Residues: CAISESRISTGANVLTF. The rearrangement joins TRBV10-3 to TRBJ2-6; D gene unclear. The CDR3 sequence is 17 residues long. CDR1 and CDR2 from the germline V gene are ENHRY and SYGVKD. V was trimmed by 0 bases and J by 4 bases, leaving 13 bases between them.

The chain carries TRBV19 and TRBJ2-1, with TRBD1 as a possible D gene (5 bases). Germline V gene data show CDR1 as LNHDA and CDR2 as SQIVND (reference sequence). V was shortened by 5 bases and J by 6 bases, with 17 bases between the two germline ends. The CDR3 is made up of 15 amino acids. CDR3 sequence: CASSSGSFRGNEQFF. In DNA form, the CDR3 reads TGTGCCAGTAGTTCAGGTAGCTTTAGGGGCAATGAGCAGTTCTTC. The entire variable domain, with the rest obtained from reference TRBV19 and TRBJ2-1, is as follows: DGGITQSPKYLFRKEGQNVTLSCEQNLNHDAMYWYRQDPGQGLRLIYYSQIVNDFQKGDIAEGYSVSREKKESFPLTVTSAQKNPTAFYLCASSSGSFRGNEQFFGPGTRLTVL.

This clonotype was found many times. The rearrangement links TRBV28 to TRBJ1-2; unclear D gene. The CDR3 has 11 amino acids. Germline loops: CDR1 MDHEN, CDR2 SYDVKM. V was shortened by 1 base and J by 6 bases, with 3 bases between the two germline ends. As DNA, the CDR3 is TGTGCCAGCAGTTTATCAGATGGCTACACCTTC. It codes for CASSLSDGYTF.

This chain uses TRBV11-2 with TRBJ1-6; D ambiguous. V dropped 1 base and J dropped 0 bases, with 10 bases sitting between them. The V gene's germline CDR1 is SGHAT and CDR2 FQNNGV. The CDR3 extends over 17 amino acids. The CDR3 DNA reads TGTGCCAGCAGCTTAGTACAGCTAAGCTCCTATAATTCACCCCTCCACTTT. This translates into CASSLVQLSSYNSPLHF. Using reference TRBV11-2 and TRBJ1-6 for the parts outside the CDR3, the full variable domain is EAGVAQSPRYKIIEKRQSVAFWCNPISGHATLYWYQQILGQGPKLLIQFQNNGVVDDSQLPKDRFSAERLKGVDSTLKIQPAKLEDSAVYLCASSLVQLSSYNSPLHFGNGTRLTVT.

At least ten counts were recorded for this clonotype. The DNA for the CDR3 is TGTGCCAGCAGTTACTCGCCCGGCAGTAATCAGCCCCAGCATTTT. Its translation is CASSYSPGSNQPQHF. The V call is TRBV6-5, the J call TRBJ1-5; D unresolved. In germline, CDR1 is MNHEY, CDR2 SVGAGI. CDR3 size: 15 residues. V gave up 0 bases and J gave up 4 bases, with 10 bases separating them.

In its sample, this clonotype was seen a few times. The chain links TRBV18 to TRBJ1-2; no definite D call. V lost 3 bases and J 12 bases, leaving 20 bases between the germline ends. Germline CDR1 reads KGHSH; CDR2 reads LQKENI. The CDR3 totals 14 residues. The CDR3 reads CASSPATRGGSDTF. DNA for the CDR3: TGTGCCAGCTCACCGGCAACCCGGGGAGGGTCCGACACCTTC.

This clonotype was seen repeatedly, ten times or more. The chain is built from TRBV7-2 and TRBJ2-5; TRBD2 might be the D (6 bases). Germline assignment: CDR1 SGHTA and CDR2 FQGNSA. The CDR3 totals 16 residues. Trimming cost V 5 bases and J 5 bases, with 21 bases left between them. Here the CDR3 DNA reads TGTGCCAGCAGCGATTCCGGGACTCCCCTCGGGGAGACCCAGTACTTC. Protein sequence: CASSDSGTPLGETQYF.

This clonotype was picked up many times. The chain has TRBV12-3 or TRBV12-4 and TRBJ1-5, with TRBD1 as a possible D gene (5 bases). Trimming left V 5 bases short and J 6 bases short, with 14 bases between. CDR3 size: 14 residues. CDR3 coding DNA: TGTGCCAGCAGTGGGGGATTTGGAGCTCAGCCCCAGCATTTT. Its protein is CASSGGFGAQPQHF.

This clonotype appeared many times. The chain carries TRBV28 and TRBJ2-5; weak D call: TRBD2 (5 bases). This CDR3 has 14 amino acids. Germline-derived CDR1 and CDR2 are MDHEN and SYDVKM. V was trimmed by 3 bases and J by 9 bases, leaving 17 bases between them. The CDR3 nucleotides are TGTGCCAGCAGTTTCGGACTCCCCCGGAGGCCCCAGTACTTC. Residues: CASSFGLPRRPQYF.

The V and J genes are TRBV7-8 and TRBJ1-4; TRBD1 is a possible D gene (6 bases). V was cut by 4 bases and J by 0 bases, with 9 bases left in between. This CDR3 region has 15 residues. Per the germline V gene, CDR1 is SGHVS and CDR2 is FQNEAQ. CDR3 protein: CASSWTEATNEKLFF. The DNA for the CDR3 is TGTGCCAGCAGCTGGACAGAGGCAACTAATGAAAAACTGTTTTTT.

This chain connects TRBV30 to TRBJ1-2; maybe TRBD1 (5 bases). V lost 2 bases and J 8 bases, leaving 15 bases between the germline ends. Per the germline V gene, CDR1 is GTSNPN and CDR2 is SVGIG (reference sequence). The CDR3 consists of 13 residues. For the CDR3, the DNA is TGTGCCTGGAGTCCCGGGGGGACTCAAGGCTACACCTTC. Translated: CAWSPGGTQGYTF.

This clonotype was found a few times. This chain uses TRBV12-3 or TRBV12-4 with TRBJ1-5; D gene ambiguous. This CDR3 comprises 12 residues. V lost 3 bases, J lost 7 bases, and 7 bases lay in between. In nucleotides, the CDR3 is TGTGCCAGCAGTTTTTTGTTACAGCCCCAGCATTTT. It encodes CASSFLLQPQHF.

The chain carries TRBV12-3 or TRBV12-4 and TRBJ2-5; D is perhaps TRBD1 (6 bases). The DNA end favors TRBJ2-1, so the J call may be wrong. The CDR3 totals 14 residues. The CDR3 nucleotides are TGTGCCAGCAGCCCACCGGGGCAGGGGAATGAGCAGTTCTTC. The encoded protein is CASSPPGQGNEQFF.

This clonotype was detected only a few times. The rearrangement joins TRBV5-5 to TRBJ1-1; D is ambiguous. Germline lookup yields CDR1 SGHKS and CDR2 YYEKEE (reference sequence). V dropped 0 bases and J dropped 0 bases, with 9 bases sitting between them. The CDR3 extends over 15 amino acids. The CDR3 spells CASSLAPTVNTEAFF. CDR3 coding DNA: TGTGCCAGCAGCTTGGCGCCTACGGTGAACACTGAAGCTTTCTTT.

This clonotype was seen ten or more times. V and J are TRBV28 and TRBJ1-1; D is unclear. Between the trimmed V and J ends, which lost 4 bases and 5 bases, there was a span of 8 bases. Germline V lookup: CDR1 MDHEN, CDR2 SYDVKM. The CDR3 spans 12 residues. The CDR3 DNA reads TGTGCCAGCAGTTCTAGTCGGACTGAAGCTTTCTTT. Its translation: CASSSSRTEAFF.

V and J are TRBV7-2 and TRBJ2-1; D is undetermined. The CDR3 has 13 residues. Germline V gene lookup returns CDR1 SGHTA and CDR2 FQGNSA. Between the trimmed V and J ends, which lost 5 bases and 7 bases, there was a span of 12 bases. This CDR3 is CASSLNYINEQFF. The CDR3 DNA sequence: TGTGCCAGCAGCCTGAATTATATAAATGAGCAGTTCTTC.

CDR3: CASSQGGGDNRPQHF. The CDR3 nucleotides are TGTGCCAGCAGCCAAGGGGGGGGTGATAACCGGCCCCAGCATTTT. This sequence joins TRBV3-1 and TRBJ1-5; D is possibly TRBD1 (5 bases). The germline gives CDR1 LGHDT, CDR2 YNNKEL (reference sequence). The CDR3 has 15 residues. Trimming removed 1 base from V and 9 bases from J, with 16 bases in between.

This clonotype has only a few counts. The chain carries TRBV29-1 and TRBJ2-2; D ambiguous. V was pared by 7 bases and J by 7 bases, with 16 bases between. CDR3 length equals 13 residues. The germline V gene encodes CDR1 SQVTM and CDR2 ANQGSEA. The CDR3 DNA sequence: TGCAGCGGACTTATCACAGAGAACGGGGAGCTGTTTTTT. It encodes CSGLITENGELFF.

To note about this clonotype: Given a far larger clone just one base away, this is likely a sequencing read error. This rearrangement joins TRBV28 to TRBJ2-4; D not resolved. Trimming cost V 7 bases and J 7 bases, with 11 bases left between them. This CDR3 spans 12 amino acids. Germline loops: CDR1 MDHEN, CDR2 SYDVKM. CDR3 loop: CASNPLRNIQYF. As DNA, the CDR3 is TGTGCCAGCAACCCCTTGAGGAACATTCAGTACTTC.

This clonotype was observed at least ten times. The V and J genes are TRBV25-1 and TRBJ1-6, with 7 bases identical to TRBD1. CDR1 and CDR2 from the germline V gene are MGHDK and SYGVNS. V trimming: 8 bases; J trimming: 6 bases; junction bases outside the gene matches: 7. The CDR3 totals 14 residues. For the CDR3, the DNA is TGTGCCAGCCAACGGGACAGCCTTAATTCACCCCTCCACTTT. Translating it yields CASQRDSLNSPLHF.